This TCR beta chain comes out of a study of blood T cell repertoires in COVID-19. The wider study: The United States, Italy and Spain were the sources of the acute and convalescent COVID-19 samples. The analysed material was cDNA or gDNA that came from T cells, B-cell-depleted T cells, or PBMCs.

The germline CDR1 and CDR2 sequences are SGHRS and YFSETQ. The V gene lost 1 base and the J gene lost 6 bases, with 9 bases spanning the gap. The CDR3 covers 13 residues. Source study methods: Amplification of reference gene primers was used by the study to estimate nucleated cell counts. Produced via immunoSEQ multiplex PCR; TCRdb's table is partial and in-frame only. The V and J calls and the clone size are those of that table, but D and trimming were determined from the DNA. The repertoire includes roughly 360,000 clones, about four fifths of them detected once, and around 1.1% sits in the top ten.

The chain links TRBV5-1 to TRBJ2-3; TRBD1 is a possible D gene (5 bases). Sequencing used peripheral blood. This TCR was recovered from a human donor with acute or convalescent COVID-19. The donor label of this sample is uncertain. The CDR3 coding sequence is TGCGCCAGCAGCTTGTATGGGGCCGATACGCAGTATTTT. Amino acid sequence: CASSLYGADTQYF.